The rows below give T cell receptor beta chains drawn from one sample of a study of T cell responses to AZD1222 COVID-19 vaccine. The repertoire was sequenced with immunoSEQ multiplex PCR; TCRdb's copy has only in-frame clones and lacks some. The sample includes roughly 270,000 clones, 85% to 95% of them seen just once. This sample comprised peripheral blood, obtained 28 days after the second AZD1222 dose. Every receptor here comes from an adult who received the AZD1222 COVID-19 vaccine. Both conserved end residues are part of each CDR3. The D gene is left open where the match is weak. The size field is filled for only some rows; it gives once, few, many or a size class.

v_call,d_call,clone_size,j_call,cdr3_aa,cdr3_nt
TRBV5-1,TRBD1,-,TRBJ2-7,CASSLESTGYYEQYF,TGCGCCAGCAGCTTGGAGTCGACAGGGTATTACGAGCAGTACTTC
TRBV3-1/TRBV3-2,TRBD2,-,TRBJ2-1,CASSQDRSLRTSALGEQFF,TGTGCCAGCAGCCAAGATCGTAGTTTGAGGACTAGCGCCTTAGGTGAGCAGTTCTTC
TRBV9,TRBD2,once,TRBJ2-5,CASSLSGGVQETQYF,TGTGCCAGCAGCCTTAGCGGGGGGGTCCAAGAGACCCAGTACTTC
TRBV10-2,-,-,TRBJ1-1,CASSEINMNTEAFF,TGCGCCAGCAGTGAGATAAACATGAACACTGAAGCTTTCTTT
TRBV18,-,-,TRBJ2-7,CASSPSSRSQYEQYF,TGTGCCAGCTCACCAAGTTCAAGATCGCAGTACGAGCAGTACTTC
TRBV5-6,-,once,TRBJ2-3,CASSLGAGVFDTQYF,TGTGCCAGCAGCCTCGGGGCCGGTGTGTTCGATACGCAGTATTTT
TRBV6-6,-,-,TRBJ2-7,CASSYGRQTYEQYF,TGTGCCAGCAGTTACGGCAGGCAGACCTACGAGCAGTACTTC
TRBV5-1,TRBD2,-,TRBJ2-1,CASSWGLTAPYNEQFF,TGCGCCAGCAGCTGGGGACTAACGGCCCCCTACAATGAGCAGTTCTTC
TRBV7-8,-,-,TRBJ1-1,CASSPEGYLVGTEAFF,TGTGCCAGCAGCCCCGAAGGCTACCTTGTAGGAACTGAAGCTTTCTTT
TRBV28,-,-,TRBJ1-2,CASSPRDKGGYGYTF,TGTGCCAGCAGTCCTAGGGACAAGGGGGGGTATGGCTACACCTTC
TRBV19,-,-,TRBJ1-2,CASSIRDRESYTF,TGTGCCAGTAGTATCCGAGACAGAGAATCCTACACCTTC
TRBV21-1,-,-,TRBJ1-4,CASSKAVLEGNEKLFF,TGTGCCAGCAGCAAGGCCGTCCTGGAGGGGAATGAAAAACTGTTTTTT
TRBV11-2,-,-,TRBJ2-1,CASSLTSGSYEQFF,TGTGCCAGCAGCTTAACCTCCGGGAGCTATGAGCAGTTCTTC
TRBV2,-,-,TRBJ2-5,CASSEGGLMGTQYF,TGTGCCAGCAGTGAAGGGGGACTTATGGGGACCCAGTACTTC
TRBV5-1,-,once,TRBJ1-1,CASSWGHRNTEAFF,TGCGCCAGCAGCTGGGGACACCGTAACACTGAAGCTTTCTTT
TRBV4-1,-,-,TRBJ2-5,CASSLEGGTRIRETQYF,TGCGCCAGCAGCCTCGAAGGGGGAACGAGGATACGAGAGACCCAGTACTTC
TRBV4-2,TRBD2,-,TRBJ2-7,CASSQEVAGDHYEQYF,TGTGCCAGCAGCCAAGAAGTAGCGGGGGACCACTACGAGCAGTACTTC
TRBV5-1,TRBD2,-,TRBJ2-2,CASSLLAGKAGELFF,TGCGCCAGCAGCCTTCTAGCGGGAAAAGCCGGGGAGCTGTTTTTT
TRBV28,TRBD2,-,TRBJ2-1,CATRPGGSSYNEQFF,TGTGCCACCCGGCCGGGGGGGAGCTCCTACAATGAGCAGTTCTTC
TRBV2,-,-,TRBJ1-1,CASKSAGGTEAFF,TGTGCCAGCAAATCGGCGGGGGGAACTGAAGCTTTCTTT
TRBV28,TRBD1,-,TRBJ1-1,CASSPPDRANTEAFF,TGTGCCAGCAGTCCCCCCGACAGGGCGAACACTGAAGCTTTCTTT
TRBV5-1,TRBD1,-,TRBJ1-2,CASSLEGQGGIYGYTF,TGCGCCAGCAGCTTGGAGGGGCAGGGGGGCATCTATGGCTACACCTTC
TRBV27,TRBD1,-,TRBJ2-1,CASSLLPGQGSNEQFF,TGTGCCAGCAGCCTACTGCCGGGACAGGGGTCCAATGAGCAGTTCTTC
TRBV24-1,-,-,TRBJ1-5,CATSVRGDQPQHF,TGTGCCACCAGTGTCCGGGGCGATCAGCCCCAGCATTTT
TRBV5-6,TRBD2,-,TRBJ2-3,CASSSRLALDTQYF,TGTGCCAGCAGCTCCCGACTAGCCCTGGATACGCAGTATTTT
TRBV5-4,-,-,TRBJ2-7,CASSPVPGTSSYEQYF,TGTGCCAGCAGCCCAGTACCCGGGACTTCCTCCTACGAGCAGTACTTC
TRBV6-2/TRBV6-3,-,-,TRBJ2-1,CASSYGYYNEQFF,TGTGCCAGCAGTTACGGATACTACAATGAGCAGTTCTTC
TRBV19,-,-,TRBJ2-7,CASSSNPIAASYEQYF,TGTGCCAGTAGTTCCAACCCAATAGCGGCCTCCTACGAGCAGTACTTC